A selection of T cell receptor beta chains follows, all from one sample in a study of CD8 T cells in Susac syndrome. MiXCR was run by TCRdb on the immunoSEQ multiplex PCR reads, yielding one entry per CDR3 protein. The repertoire holds around 170,000 distinct CDR3 sequences, with approximately 94% as singletons. The sample comprised CD4+ T cells from PBMCs. Receptor source: a human donor with Susac syndrome. Each CDR3 is given with its conserved first and last residue. Each record gives: J gene, clone size, CDR3 length, D gene, V gene, CDR3 protein, CDR3 DNA. D genes are given only for firm matches. Only part of the rows carry a size: once, few, many, or a class if the clone is expanded.

j_gene: TRBJ1-3
abundance: NA
len: 15
d_gene: NA
v_gene: TRBV7-2
CDR3aa: CASSSRVTTGNTIYF
CDR3nt: TGTGCCAGCAGCTCCAGGGTTACAACTGGAAACACCATATATTTT

j_gene: TRBJ1-6
abundance: NA
len: 16
d_gene: NA
v_gene: TRBV4-3
CDR3aa: CASSPSGAVLNSPLHF
CDR3nt: TGCGCCAGCAGCCCAAGCGGGGCAGTCCTTAATTCACCCCTCCACTTT

j_gene: TRBJ2-2
abundance: NA
len: 15
d_gene: NA
v_gene: TRBV3-1
CDR3aa: CASSLKGLMTGELFF
CDR3nt: TGTGCCAGCAGCCTGAAAGGGCTCATGACCGGGGAGCTGTTTTTT

j_gene: TRBJ1-1
abundance: NA
len: 15
d_gene: TRBD1
v_gene: TRBV5-1
CDR3aa: CASSSRTGGQTEAFF
CDR3nt: TGCGCCAGCAGCTCCCGGACAGGGGGCCAAACTGAAGCTTTCTTT

j_gene: TRBJ1-5
abundance: NA
len: 14
d_gene: NA
v_gene: TRBV20-1
CDR3aa: CSARDLYSNQPQHF
CDR3nt: TGCAGTGCTAGAGATCTTTATAGCAATCAGCCCCAGCATTTT

j_gene: TRBJ2-1
abundance: NA
len: 15
d_gene: TRBD1
v_gene: TRBV12-3/TRBV12-4
CDR3aa: CASSSGTGGYNEQFF
CDR3nt: TGTGCCAGCAGTTCCGGGACAGGGGGCTACAATGAGCAGTTCTTC

j_gene: TRBJ2-2
abundance: NA
len: 14
d_gene: TRBD2
v_gene: TRBV30
CDR3aa: CAWSSPGGTGELFF
CDR3nt: TGTGCCTGGAGTTCCCCGGGGGGAACCGGGGAGCTGTTTTTT

j_gene: TRBJ2-3
abundance: NA
len: 14
d_gene: NA
v_gene: TRBV2
CDR3aa: CASNGGPLTDTQYF
CDR3nt: TGTGCCAGCAATGGAGGGCCCCTCACAGATACGCAGTATTTT

j_gene: TRBJ1-5
abundance: NA
len: 16
d_gene: NA
v_gene: TRBV28
CDR3aa: CASDTGGQAGDQPQHF
CDR3nt: TGTGCCAGCGATACCGGTGGGCAGGCGGGGGATCAGCCCCAGCATTTT

j_gene: TRBJ1-3
abundance: once
len: 14
d_gene: NA
v_gene: TRBV5-4
CDR3aa: CASSLRGTGNTIYF
CDR3nt: TGTGCCAGCAGCTTGAGAGGTACTGGAAACACCATATATTTT

j_gene: TRBJ2-1
abundance: NA
len: 15
d_gene: TRBD1
v_gene: TRBV18
CDR3aa: CASSPPGQTYNEQFF
CDR3nt: TGTGCCAGCTCACCACCGGGACAGACCTACAATGAGCAGTTCTTC

j_gene: TRBJ2-7
abundance: NA
len: 15
d_gene: NA
v_gene: TRBV5-4
CDR3aa: CASRLGPTSSYEQYF
CDR3nt: TGTGCCAGCAGGTTAGGACCGACCAGCTCCTACGAGCAGTACTTC

j_gene: TRBJ1-2
abundance: NA
len: 14
d_gene: TRBD1
v_gene: TRBV5-1
CDR3aa: CASSLSGTGGGYTF
CDR3nt: TGCGCCAGCAGCTTGTCCGGGACAGGGGGTGGCTACACCTTC

j_gene: TRBJ1-1
abundance: NA
len: 13
d_gene: NA
v_gene: TRBV20-1
CDR3aa: CSALQSRSTEAFF
CDR3nt: TGCAGTGCCCTCCAATCACGGAGCACTGAAGCTTTCTTT

j_gene: TRBJ1-5
abundance: once
len: 13
d_gene: TRBD1
v_gene: TRBV20-1
CDR3aa: CASGGKDGQPQHF
CDR3nt: TGCGCCTCAGGGGGCAAGGACGGACAGCCCCAGCATTTT

j_gene: TRBJ1-4
abundance: NA
len: 15
d_gene: TRBD1
v_gene: TRBV11-2
CDR3aa: CASSLQGQFNEKLFF
CDR3nt: TGTGCCAGCAGCCTCCAGGGACAGTTTAATGAAAAACTGTTTTTT

j_gene: TRBJ1-5
abundance: NA
len: 12
d_gene: NA
v_gene: TRBV29-1
CDR3aa: CSVGREGQPQHF
CDR3nt: TGCAGCGTTGGAAGGGAGGGCCAGCCCCAGCATTTT

j_gene: TRBJ2-5
abundance: NA
len: 11
d_gene: NA
v_gene: TRBV20-1
CDR3aa: CSARDIETQYF
CDR3nt: TGCAGTGCTAGAGATATCGAGACCCAGTACTTC

j_gene: TRBJ1-2
abundance: NA
len: 13
d_gene: NA
v_gene: TRBV7-8
CDR3aa: CASSPGATYGYTF
CDR3nt: TGTGCCAGCAGCCCGGGGGCGACTTATGGCTACACCTTC

j_gene: TRBJ2-7
abundance: NA
len: 13
d_gene: TRBD2
v_gene: TRBV9
CDR3aa: CASSLSGGSEQYF
CDR3nt: TGTGCCAGCAGCCTCAGCGGGGGGAGCGAGCAGTACTTC

j_gene: TRBJ1-5
abundance: NA
len: 16
d_gene: NA
v_gene: TRBV9
CDR3aa: CASSWGDGKNNQPQHF
CDR3nt: TGTGCCAGCAGCTGGGGGGACGGTAAGAACAATCAGCCCCAGCATTTT

j_gene: TRBJ2-5
abundance: once
len: 13
d_gene: TRBD1
v_gene: TRBV27
CDR3aa: CASSFTGVETQYF
CDR3nt: TGTGCCAGCAGTTTCACAGGGGTGGAGACCCAGTACTTC

j_gene: TRBJ2-3
abundance: once
len: 14
d_gene: NA
v_gene: TRBV20-1
CDR3aa: CSAGETRSSGTQYF
CDR3nt: TGCAGTGCTGGGGAGACCCGCAGTTCGGGTACGCAGTATTTT

j_gene: TRBJ2-4
abundance: NA
len: 14
d_gene: NA
v_gene: TRBV19
CDR3aa: CASRWGRDKNIQYF
CDR3nt: TGTGCCAGTAGGTGGGGCCGGGACAAGAACATTCAGTACTTC

j_gene: TRBJ2-2
abundance: once
len: 12
d_gene: NA
v_gene: TRBV19
CDR3aa: CASRRAAGELFF
CDR3nt: TGTGCCAGTAGGAGGGCAGCCGGGGAGCTGTTTTTT

j_gene: TRBJ1-2
abundance: NA
len: 13
d_gene: TRBD1
v_gene: TRBV5-4
CDR3aa: CASSLDRDPGYTF
CDR3nt: TGTGCCAGCAGCTTAGACAGGGACCCTGGCTACACCTTC

j_gene: TRBJ2-7
abundance: NA
len: 14
d_gene: NA
v_gene: TRBV27
CDR3aa: CASRPEDRVAEQYF
CDR3nt: TGTGCCAGCAGGCCTGAGGACCGCGTAGCTGAGCAGTACTTC

j_gene: TRBJ2-6
abundance: NA
len: 15
d_gene: NA
v_gene: TRBV5-6
CDR3aa: CASSLQGTGANVLTF
CDR3nt: TGTGCCAGCAGCTTGCAGGGGACAGGGGCCAACGTCCTGACTTTC

j_gene: TRBJ2-2
abundance: once
len: 9
d_gene: NA
v_gene: TRBV7-9
CDR3aa: CASPGELFF
CDR3nt: TGTGCCAGTCCTGGGGAGCTGTTTTTT

j_gene: TRBJ1-2
abundance: NA
len: 13
d_gene: TRBD1
v_gene: TRBV29-1
CDR3aa: CSGRDRGIDGYTF
CDR3nt: TGCAGCGGCAGGGACAGGGGGATTGATGGCTACACCTTC

j_gene: TRBJ2-3
abundance: NA
len: 12
d_gene: NA
v_gene: TRBV6-5
CDR3aa: CASTSPSGTQYF
CDR3nt: TGTGCCAGCACTAGCCCCAGCGGTACGCAGTATTTT

j_gene: TRBJ1-2
abundance: NA
len: 13
d_gene: NA
v_gene: TRBV5-1
CDR3aa: CASSLEGLSGYTF
CDR3nt: TGCGCCAGCAGCTTGGAGGGGCTGTCTGGCTACACCTTC

j_gene: TRBJ1-1
abundance: NA
len: 14
d_gene: NA
v_gene: TRBV12-5
CDR3aa: CASGPDPAYTEAFF
CDR3nt: TGTGCTAGTGGCCCAGACCCAGCCTACACTGAAGCTTTCTTT

j_gene: TRBJ2-1
abundance: NA
len: 15
d_gene: TRBD2
v_gene: TRBV4-1
CDR3aa: CASSRAGGASNEQFF
CDR3nt: TGCGCCAGCAGCCGCGCGGGGGGGGCCTCCAATGAGCAGTTCTTC

j_gene: TRBJ2-1
abundance: NA
len: 12
d_gene: NA
v_gene: TRBV7-8
CDR3aa: CASSPTGNEQFF
CDR3nt: TGTGCCAGCAGCCCAACCGGGAATGAGCAGTTCTTC

j_gene: TRBJ2-1
abundance: NA
len: 13
d_gene: TRBD2
v_gene: TRBV12-3/TRBV12-4
CDR3aa: CASSLAGGSRQFF
CDR3nt: TGTGCCAGCAGTCTAGCGGGGGGGTCCCGGCAGTTCTTC

j_gene: TRBJ2-3
abundance: NA
len: 19
d_gene: TRBD2
v_gene: TRBV12-3/TRBV12-4
CDR3aa: CASSPRGASSGGATDTQYF
CDR3nt: TGTGCCAGCAGTCCCCGAGGGGCCTCTAGCGGGGGGGCCACAGATACGCAGTATTTT

j_gene: TRBJ2-3
abundance: once
len: 15
d_gene: NA
v_gene: TRBV7-2
CDR3aa: CASSFGGYSTDTQYF
CDR3nt: TGTGCCAGCAGCTTTGGCGGGTATAGCACAGATACGCAGTATTTT

j_gene: TRBJ1-1
abundance: NA
len: 14
d_gene: TRBD1
v_gene: TRBV5-1
CDR3aa: CASSPQGENTEAFF
CDR3nt: TGCGCCAGCAGCCCGCAGGGGGAAAACACTGAAGCTTTCTTT

j_gene: TRBJ2-7
abundance: NA
len: 14
d_gene: TRBD1
v_gene: TRBV20-1
CDR3aa: CSAPPGTGGYEQYF
CDR3nt: TGCAGTGCGCCACCCGGGACAGGGGGCTACGAGCAGTACTTC

j_gene: TRBJ1-5
abundance: NA
len: 14
d_gene: NA
v_gene: TRBV12-3/TRBV12-4
CDR3aa: CASTGSILNQPQHF
CDR3nt: TGTGCCAGCACGGGAAGTATCCTCAATCAGCCCCAGCATTTT

j_gene: TRBJ2-5
abundance: NA
len: 13
d_gene: TRBD2
v_gene: TRBV20-1
CDR3aa: CSALSGEEETQYF
CDR3nt: TGCAGTGCTCTTAGCGGGGAAGAAGAGACCCAGTACTTC

j_gene: TRBJ2-1
abundance: NA
len: 14
d_gene: TRBD2
v_gene: TRBV29-1
CDR3aa: CSVLAGGTYNEQFF
CDR3nt: TGCAGCGTCCTAGCGGGGGGGACCTACAATGAGCAGTTCTTC